The clone carrying this T cell receptor beta chain was seen more than once but under ten times. The data belong to a study of blood T cell repertoires in COVID-19. Study details: Donors in the United States, Italy and Spain gave samples during acute or convalescent COVID-19.

Germline values: CDR1 KGHSH, CDR2 LQKENI. V lost 2 bases, J lost 9 bases, and 9 bases stayed unmatched. CDR3 length: 16 residues. Sequencing was performed with immunoSEQ multiplex PCR; in TCRdb, only in-frame clones are kept and a portion is missing. The table shows a few hundred thousand clones, with about four fifths occurring only once. The sequence derives from a man older than 75 with acute or convalescent COVID-19. This chain connects TRBV18 to TRBJ1-6, with TRBD1 identical over 8 bases. The sequencing sample was made of peripheral blood. CDR3 sequence: CASSPDRQGSVSPLHF. Written as DNA, the CDR3 is TGTGCCAGCTCACCAGATAGACAGGGGTCTGTTTCACCCCTCCACTTT.